The source of this T cell receptor (beta chain) is a study of cytomegalovirus exposure and HLA in healthy donors (dated by TCRdb to about 2017). Describing the broader study: An earlier analysis of approximately 640 of the donors reported 250 to 300 Gb of sequence data and 100 million to 140 million unique TCR beta sequences from about 200 million T cells. Because of strong linkage in the cohort, four to six DR-DQ haplotypes were treated as single units for association and clustering. Among around 400 genotyped donors of the cohort, an average of about 240,000 unique TCR beta nucleotide sequences were sequenced per donor, around 20% of them non-productive. A later analysis re-analyzed previously published TCR beta repertoires from 600 to 850 donors and added high-resolution HLA genotyping to study TCR occurrence patterns. An earlier analysis of around 540 of the donors applied high-throughput TCR beta sequencing to assess whether each TCR beta V gene segment acted as functional or pseudogenic. All discovery cohort repertoires had been generated using a single sequencing platform. In the later analysis, no new phenotypic data were used to find candidate immune exposures; instead, reliance was placed on TCR beta sequences and their occurrence across donors. Typing coverage differed by locus: A, B, C, DRB1 and DQB1 were typed in roughly 620-630 donors, DQA1 in 500 to 550, DPA1 in roughly 590, and DPB1 in roughly 450. An early release that covered around 590 HLA-typed donors contained approximately 300 gigabases of sequencing data and around 80 million unique TCR sequences. A later genetic analysis used genome-wide SNP genotypes for about three fifths of the 666 donors, treating that subset as a discovery cohort. Using immunosequencing, the study profiled T cell repertoires from about 610 subjects and related those repertoires to cytomegalovirus serostatus. A separate validation cohort of over 95 different subjects was used in addition to the roughly 670-subject first cohort. The study aimed to test whether signatures of past pathogen exposure could be identified by cataloging public T cell receptors. HLA typing covered class I and class II loci at four-digit resolution. Of the 350 to 450 genotyped donors, approximately 82% fell in the genetic ancestry cluster associated with self-reported Caucasian donors. The study combined high-throughput TCR immunosequencing, statistical association of individual TCRs with disease status, and machine learning to predict cytomegalovirus infection status. Alongside the repertoire data, information on donor age, sex, ethnicity and CMV serostatus was compiled.

Reading the germline V gene gives CDR1 SGHRS and CDR2 YFSETQ. Germline trimming amounts to 7 bases on V and 6 bases on J, with 11 as the count of junction bases outside the gene matches. The CDR3 has 15 amino acids, counting the end cysteine and phenylalanine. Solely the CDR3 DNA is kept, with 45 bases framed from the first base. Broad study findings and their caveats: In an earlier analysis of roughly 500 of the donors, most TCR beta V segments appeared in productive rearrangements about 90% or about 30% of the time, broadly matching IMGT annotations. Only TCR beta chains were sequenced in this cohort, and the absence of alpha or paired-chain data limited detectable features. Most TCR sequences were observed very rarely across donors, whereas some public TCRs were present in many individuals. In a later analysis, several top co-occurrence clusters were reported to appear linked to parvovirus B19, influenza, CMV and Epstein-Barr virus. When HLA alleles, especially DR and DQ, strongly co-occurred, attributing TCR associations to individual alleles was difficult. A total of 150 to 200 TCR beta chains were listed by the study as associated with cytomegalovirus. A later analysis found that most CMV-associated TCR beta chains appeared HLA-restricted, with HLA associations seemingly driven largely by CMV exposure. The only immune exposure information available for the cohort was CMV serostatus. A further reported finding was that TCR beta sequences accurately predicted the HLA-A and HLA-B alleles for most subjects in the first cohort. A cluster of highly shared sequence variants was judged likely to be a technical artifact of the sequencing pipeline. HLA typing was unavailable for some donors at each locus, so association tests used only the typed subset. Because the 87-base-pair reads could not distinguish some IMGT-functional V segments, including TRBV6-2 and TRBV6-3, those segments were excluded. In vitro tests confirmed that a few of the cytomegalovirus-associated TCR beta chains recognize cytomegalovirus antigens. Seventeen rarely observed V segments, including chromosome 9 orphons, were excluded from the earlier analysis of a few hundred of the donors because counts were too low. The classifier was reported to diagnose cytomegalovirus status with high specificity and sensitivity in both the original cohort and the validation cohort. V-gene and J-gene trimming of TCR beta chains was associated with a missense DCLRE1C variant in a later genetic analysis, and the association was replicated in an independent cohort. It was suggested by the authors that the approach could potentially be generalized to other disease states and immunological phenotypes. Linkage disequilibrium might explain the correlated functional status among segregating V segments, but an unknown experimental factor could not be ruled out. In a later analysis, HLA-associated TCR beta chains showed more clonal expansion and lower generation probabilities than non-associated chains that were equally common. In a later analysis, TCR association rates were found to vary across HLA loci, with the most associated TCRs seen for DRB1 alleles and the fewest for HLA-C alleles. A later analysis associated approximately 17,000 TCR beta sequences with specific HLA alleles at a false discovery rate of 0.05. Sequencing depth was assumed to be roughly uniform across donors in the presence/absence analyses, though that assumption may not hold. In a later genetic analysis, fewer N-insertions in productive TCRs were reported among donors in an Asian-associated ancestry cluster than the roughly 670-donor mean.

The cohort comprised some 700 healthy bone marrow donors. At the time of sampling, every cohort member was nominally healthy, though immune exposures that went unrecorded were likely present. The donor tested CMV seropositive and was one of the 289 seropositive cohort members. A peripheral blood sample was collected from each donor, and TCR beta sequencing was performed on peripheral blood mononuclear cells. Genomic DNA extraction from the blood cell samples was performed with the Qiagen DNeasy Blood Extraction Kit. Libraries were constructed by the immunoSEQ multiplex PCR assay. For the multiplex PCR, a mixture combining 60 forward primers for TCR Vbeta segments and 13 reverse primers for TCR Jbeta segments was used. A multiplex PCR assay on genomic DNA amplified the CDR3 region of rearranged TCR beta genes. Amplified TCR beta libraries were sequenced as 87-base-pair reads on the Illumina HiSeq System. As for the original processing: Across the 500 to 850 repertoires, a later analysis counted some 80 million unique TCR beta chains, 9 million to 14 million of which were shared by at least two donors. A nearest-neighbor algorithm error-corrected the raw reads and collapsed the reads into unique sequences, merging closely related sequences to remove PCR and sequencing errors. V, D and J gene segments were assigned by aligning CDR3 sequences to IMGT reference sequences. Each retained sequence needed at least a six-nucleotide match to both a V gene segment and a J gene segment. Rearrangements were called productive when the CDR3 lacked stop codons and stayed in frame with V and J; all others were non-productive. Following IMGT convention, CDR3 was defined as the stretch from the second conserved V-encoded cysteine up to the conserved J-encoded phenylalanine. The earlier analysis of 500 to 750 of the donors excluded any sequence lacking an unambiguous match to a single V gene segment. An earlier analysis of around 600 of the donors classified V segments as functional when productive rearrangements were above 56.7% and as segregating when the standard deviation between donors was above 5%. To diagnose cytomegalovirus status from the catalog of TCR beta chain sequences, a statistical classification framework was built. In a later analysis, TCR nucleotide sequences were compared against IMGT/GENE-DB human TR gene sequences so that V and J genes could be assigned. In a later analysis, CDR3 sequences and most-parsimonious VDJ recombination scenarios were assigned using the TCRdist pipeline. In a later analysis, each TCR beta chain was defined by its CDR3 amino acid sequence together with its V-gene family, and reads without a unique V-gene family were excluded. As a way to deal with suspected cross-contamination and a sequencing artifact, a later analysis dropped nearly 600 nucleotide sequences that were highly shared and had low generation probability. For each public chain, a later analysis derived a clonal expansion index from normalized ranks of inferred template counts within each repertoire. In a later analysis, generation probabilities were computed with a VDJ recombination model fitted to out-of-frame rearrangements, and the resulting probabilities were checked against IGoR. Hypergeometric tests were used in a later analysis to score TCR-TCR, TCR-HLA and TCR-CMV co-occurrence, with a repertoire-size bias correction applied to the TCR pairs. False discovery rates were estimated in a later analysis by permuting HLA or CMV assignments 20 times. In a later analysis, co-occurring TCRs were grouped using DBSCAN, with TCRdist sequence similarity added in when clustering inside HLA-allele-positive subsets. Co-occurrence clustering excluded repertoires with fewer than 30,000 or more than 120,000 public chains, plus five with anomalous nucleotide sharing. This is the immuneACCESS table as TCRdb keeps it, with only in-frame sequences that have V and J called. A part of the clones is gone; compared with another copy, unresolved V genes explain less than half, and the rest is unexplained. The V and J calls and clone size come from that table; D and trimming were worked out from the DNA. The sample yields about 150,000 clones; 75% to 85% were counted once. Of the sample, around 6% is held by the ten largest clones.

Worth noting for this clone: Its target antigen remains unknown. Per-nucleotide qualities are absent, and no much larger clonotype sits a single base away.

The receptor's source is a woman aged 40 to 50 in good health and CMV-seropositive. The sequenced material came from PBMCs. The rearrangement combines TRBV5-1 with TRBJ2-2; 8 central bases correspond to TRBD2. In nucleotide form, the sequence is TGCGCCAGCTTCGCGACGGGAGGGCCCTCCGGGGAGCTGTTTTTT. The translation is CASFATGGPSGELFF.